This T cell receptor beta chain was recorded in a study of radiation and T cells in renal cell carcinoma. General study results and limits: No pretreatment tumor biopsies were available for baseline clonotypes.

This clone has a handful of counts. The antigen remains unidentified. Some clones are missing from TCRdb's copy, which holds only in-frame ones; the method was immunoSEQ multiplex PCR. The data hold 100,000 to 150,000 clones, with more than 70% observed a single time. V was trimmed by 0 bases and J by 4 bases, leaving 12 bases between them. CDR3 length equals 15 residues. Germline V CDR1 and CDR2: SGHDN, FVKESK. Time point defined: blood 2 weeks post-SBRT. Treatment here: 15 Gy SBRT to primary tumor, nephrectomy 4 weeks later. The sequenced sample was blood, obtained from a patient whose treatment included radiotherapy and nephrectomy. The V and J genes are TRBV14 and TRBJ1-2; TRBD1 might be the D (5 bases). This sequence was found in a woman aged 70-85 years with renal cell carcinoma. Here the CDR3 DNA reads TGTGCCAGCAGCCAAGATATGGCAGGGTTCTATGGCTACACCTTC. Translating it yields CASSQDMAGFYGYTF. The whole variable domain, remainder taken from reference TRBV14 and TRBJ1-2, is EAGVTQFPSHSVIEKGQTVTLRCDPISGHDNLYWYRRVMGKEIKFLLHFVKESKQDESGMPNNRFLAERTGGTYSTLKVQPAELEDSGVYFCASSQDMAGFYGYTFGSGTRLTVV.